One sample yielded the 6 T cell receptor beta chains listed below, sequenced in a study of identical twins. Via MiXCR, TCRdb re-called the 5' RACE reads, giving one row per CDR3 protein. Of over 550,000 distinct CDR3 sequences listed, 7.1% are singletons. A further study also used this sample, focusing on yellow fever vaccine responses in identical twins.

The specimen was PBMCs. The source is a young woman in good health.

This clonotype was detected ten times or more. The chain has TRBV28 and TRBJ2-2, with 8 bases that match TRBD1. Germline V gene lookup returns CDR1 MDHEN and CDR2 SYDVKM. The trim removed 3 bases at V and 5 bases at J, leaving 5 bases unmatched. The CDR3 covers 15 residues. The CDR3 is CASSFQGAGTGELFF. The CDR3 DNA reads TGTGCCAGCAGTTTCCAGGGGGCGGGTACCGGGGAGCTGTTTTTT.

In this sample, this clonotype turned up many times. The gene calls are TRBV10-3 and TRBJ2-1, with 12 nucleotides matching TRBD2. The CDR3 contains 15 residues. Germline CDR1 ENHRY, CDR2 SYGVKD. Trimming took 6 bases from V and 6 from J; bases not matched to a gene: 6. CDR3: CAISETSGSFNEQFF. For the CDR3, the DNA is TGTGCCATCAGCGAGACTAGCGGGAGCTTCAATGAGCAGTTCTTC.

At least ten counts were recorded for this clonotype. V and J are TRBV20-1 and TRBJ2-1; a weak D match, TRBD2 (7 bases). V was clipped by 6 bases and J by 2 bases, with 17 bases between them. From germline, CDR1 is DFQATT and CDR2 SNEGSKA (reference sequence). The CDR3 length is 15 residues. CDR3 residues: CSAPKTGGPYNEQFF. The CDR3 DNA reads TGCAGTGCCCCAAAAACGGGGGGCCCCTACAATGAGCAGTTCTTC.

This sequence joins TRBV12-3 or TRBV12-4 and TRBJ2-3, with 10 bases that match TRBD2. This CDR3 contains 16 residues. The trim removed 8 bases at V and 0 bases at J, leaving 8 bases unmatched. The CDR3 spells CASLRTSGSSTDTQYF. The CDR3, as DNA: TGTGCCAGCCTGAGGACTAGCGGCTCTAGCACAGATACGCAGTATTTT.

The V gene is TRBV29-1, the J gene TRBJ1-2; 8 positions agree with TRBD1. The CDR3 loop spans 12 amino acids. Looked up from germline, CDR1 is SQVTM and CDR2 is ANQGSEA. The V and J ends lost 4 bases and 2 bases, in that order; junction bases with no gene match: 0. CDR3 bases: TGCAGCGTTGGGACAGGGAACTATGGCTACACCTTC. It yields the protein CSVGTGNYGYTF.

CDR3 sequence reads: CASEQKGGNQPQHF. CDR3 nucleotides: TGTGCCAGCGAGCAGAAGGGGGGGAATCAGCCCCAGCATTTT. The chain joins TRBV28 to TRBJ1-5, with D possibly matching TRBD1 (6 bases). Germline V lookup: CDR1 MDHEN, CDR2 SYDVKM. V was shortened by 8 bases and J by 4 bases, with 15 bases between the two germline ends. The CDR3 totals 14 residues.